The clone carrying this T cell receptor beta chain came up a few times. What it recognizes is unknown. The data are from a study of identical twins. Overall study findings and caveats: The degree of excess twin sharing was weaker in beta out-of-frame sequences. With monozygotic twins, out-of-frame TCR alpha sharing exceeded what models estimated.

TCRdb passed the 5' RACE reads through MiXCR, listing each CDR3 protein once. The sample consists of some 100,000 distinct CDR3 sequences, around 5.5% of them appearing once. The sequence was obtained from a woman between 50 and 59 years old in good health. The sample taken for sequencing was memory T cells sorted from blood.

The CDR3 here is CASSSYDGNEQFF. DNA of the CDR3: TGTGCCAGCAGCAGCTATGATGGGAATGAGCAGTTCTTC. The chain is built from TRBV5-4 and TRBJ2-1; D ambiguous. V was trimmed by 4 bases and J by 7 bases, leaving 12 bases between them. Germline lookup yields CDR1 SGHNT and CDR2 YYREEE (reference sequence). The CDR3 consists of 13 residues.